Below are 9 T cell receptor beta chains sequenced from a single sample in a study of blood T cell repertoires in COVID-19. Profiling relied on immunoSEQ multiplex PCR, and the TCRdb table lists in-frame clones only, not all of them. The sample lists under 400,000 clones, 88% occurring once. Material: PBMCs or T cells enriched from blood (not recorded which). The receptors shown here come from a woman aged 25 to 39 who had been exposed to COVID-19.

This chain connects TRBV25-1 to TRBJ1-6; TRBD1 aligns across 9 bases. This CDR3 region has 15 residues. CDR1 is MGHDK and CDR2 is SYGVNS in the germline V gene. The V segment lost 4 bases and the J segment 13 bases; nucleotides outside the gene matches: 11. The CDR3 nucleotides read TGTGCCAGCAGTGGCCGGGACAGGGATGGAACCCCCCTCCACTTT. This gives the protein CASSGRDRDGTPLHF. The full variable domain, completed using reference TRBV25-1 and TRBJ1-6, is EADIYQTPRYLVIGTGKKITLECSQTMGHDKMYWYQQDPGMELHLIHYSYGVNSTEKGDLSSESTVSRIRTEHFPLTLESARPSHTSQYLCASSGRDRDGTPLHFGNGTRLTVT.

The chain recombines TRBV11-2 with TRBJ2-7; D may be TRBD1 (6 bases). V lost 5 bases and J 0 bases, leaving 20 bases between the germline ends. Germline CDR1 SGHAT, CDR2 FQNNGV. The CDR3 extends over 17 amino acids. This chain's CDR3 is CASSRRGPLDSSYEQYF. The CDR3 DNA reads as TGTGCCAGCAGCCGTAGGGGCCCTTTGGACAGCTCCTACGAGCAGTACTTC.

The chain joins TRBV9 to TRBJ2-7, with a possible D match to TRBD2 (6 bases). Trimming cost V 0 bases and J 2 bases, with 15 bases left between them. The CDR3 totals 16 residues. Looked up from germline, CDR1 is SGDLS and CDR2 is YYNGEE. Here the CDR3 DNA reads TGTGCCAGCAGCGTAGCTGGGCGGGGACTTCCCTACGAGCAGTACTTC. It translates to CASSVAGRGLPYEQYF.

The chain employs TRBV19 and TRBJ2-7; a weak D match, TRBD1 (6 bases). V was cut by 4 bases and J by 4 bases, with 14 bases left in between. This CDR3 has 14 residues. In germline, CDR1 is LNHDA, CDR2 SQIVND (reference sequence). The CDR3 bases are TGTGCCAGTAGTAAGGGGGTCGAACCGTACGAGCAGTACTTC. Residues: CASSKGVEPYEQYF.

CDR3 DNA: TGTGCCAGCACCCCGCTGGAAATGACTAGCGGGAGCTCCTACGAGCAGTACTTC. This encodes CASTPLEMTSGSSYEQYF. The V gene is TRBV28, the J gene TRBJ2-7, with TRBD2 matching 12 bases. With V trimmed by 7 bases and J by 0 bases, 13 bases remained unmatched. Germline-derived CDR1 and CDR2 are MDHEN and SYDVKM. The CDR3 is 18 residues long.

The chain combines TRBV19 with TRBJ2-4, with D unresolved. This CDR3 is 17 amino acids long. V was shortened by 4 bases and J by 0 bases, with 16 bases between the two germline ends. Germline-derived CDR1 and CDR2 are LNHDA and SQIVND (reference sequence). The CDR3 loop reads CASSRGRPLQAKNIQYF. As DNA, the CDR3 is TGTGCCAGTAGTAGAGGCCGACCGCTCCAAGCCAAAAACATTCAGTACTTC. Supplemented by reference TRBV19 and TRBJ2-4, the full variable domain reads DGGITQSPKYLFRKEGQNVTLSCEQNLNHDAMYWYRQDPGQGLRLIYYSQIVNDFQKGDIAEGYSVSREKKESFPLTVTSAQKNPTAFYLCASSRGRPLQAKNIQYFGAGTRLSVL.

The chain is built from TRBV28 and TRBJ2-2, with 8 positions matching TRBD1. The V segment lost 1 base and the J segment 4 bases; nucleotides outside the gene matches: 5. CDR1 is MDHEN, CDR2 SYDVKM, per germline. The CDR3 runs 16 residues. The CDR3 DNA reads TGTGCCAGCAGTTTATCAGCAGGGGGCAGCACCGGGGAGCTGTTTTTT. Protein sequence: CASSLSAGGSTGELFF.

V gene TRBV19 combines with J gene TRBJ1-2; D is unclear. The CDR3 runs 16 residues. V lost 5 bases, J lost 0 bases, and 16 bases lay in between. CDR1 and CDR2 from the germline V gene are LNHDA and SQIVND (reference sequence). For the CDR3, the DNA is TGTGCCAGTAGTCTTTGGGTAGCGGCGTCTAACTATGGCTACACCTTC. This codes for CASSLWVAASNYGYTF.

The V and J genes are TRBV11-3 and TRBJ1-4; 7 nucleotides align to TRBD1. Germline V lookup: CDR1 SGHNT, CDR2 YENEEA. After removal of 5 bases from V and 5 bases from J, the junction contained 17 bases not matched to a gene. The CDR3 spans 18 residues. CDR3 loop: CASSGSPGEGQENEKLFF. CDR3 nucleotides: TGTGCCAGCAGCGGTAGTCCGGGTGAAGGACAGGAGAATGAAAAACTGTTTTTT.